A single sample gave rise to the 27 T cell receptor beta chains below, sequenced in a study of control samples from healthy donors and cancer patients. Assay: immunoSEQ multiplex PCR; the TCRdb copy retains only in-frame clones and omits some. The data contain roughly 130,000 clones, around 93% of them singletons. The sample comprised PBMCs. The receptors shown here come from a man in his fifties with head and neck cancer.

This clone was seen only once. V and J are TRBV7-8 and TRBJ1-6, with D unresolved. Germline CDR1 is SGHVS and CDR2 is FQNEAQ. V was cut by 2 bases and J by 7 bases, with 12 bases left in between. This CDR3 is built from 15 residues. The CDR3: CASSLLGPGNSPLHF. In DNA form, the CDR3 reads TGTGCCAGCAGCTTACTCGGGCCCGGAAATTCACCCCTCCACTTT.

This chain links TRBV5-1 with TRBJ1-1; D unclear. The germline gives CDR1 SGHRS, CDR2 YFSETQ. The CDR3 contains 14 residues. V lost 0 bases and J 5 bases, leaving 11 bases between the germline ends. The CDR3, as DNA: TGCGCCAGCAGCTTGGCAATTAAGGGAACTGAAGCTTTCTTT. Translated, it gives CASSLAIKGTEAFF. Variable domain in full (rest from reference TRBV5-1 and TRBJ1-1): KAGVTQTPRYLIKTRGQQVTLSCSPISGHRSVSWYQQTPGQGLQFLFEYFSETQRNKGNFPGRFSGRQFSNSRSEMNVSTLELGDSALYLCASSLAIKGTEAFFGQGTRLTVV.

The gene calls are TRBV5-1 and TRBJ1-3; D possibly corresponds to TRBD1 (5 bases). The CDR3 covers 15 residues. CDR1 is SGHRS and CDR2 is YFSETQ in the germline V gene. V gave up 2 bases and J gave up 0 bases, with 9 bases separating them. CDR3 residues: CASSLQASSGNTIYF. The CDR3 DNA is TGCGCCAGCAGCTTACAGGCGTCCTCTGGAAACACCATATATTTT.

This clone was observed once. V usage is TRBV9 and J usage is TRBJ2-1; D uncertain. V was cut by 4 bases and J by 3 bases, with 5 bases left in between. The germline CDR1 and CDR2 sequences are SGDLS and YYNGEE. The CDR3 covers 12 residues. The CDR3 DNA follows: TGTGCCAGCAGCCCTGGCTACAATGAGCAGTTCTTC. Translating it yields CASSPGYNEQFF. Together with reference TRBV9 and TRBJ2-1, the CDR3 gives the full variable domain: DSGVTQTPKHLITATGQRVTLRCSPRSGDLSVYWYQQSLDQGLQFLIQYYNGEERAKGNILERFSAQQFPDLHSELNLSSLELGDSALYFCASSPGYNEQFFGPGTRLTVL.

This sequence joins TRBV29-1 and TRBJ1-4, with D possibly TRBD1 on 5 matching bases. Germline CDR1 reads SQVTM; CDR2 reads ANQGSEA. Trimming shortened V by 4 bases and J by 3 bases, and 9 bases separated the two germline ends. CDR3 length: 13 residues. The CDR3 region has the DNA TGCAGCGTTGCTGGGGCAGCTAATGAAAAACTGTTTTTT. Residues: CSVAGAANEKLFF.

Only a few counts were recorded for this clone. The same CDR3 can be traced to other DNA sequences in this sample. The J gene is TRBJ2-5, the V gene TRBV7-9; D uncertain. The CDR3 is 11 residues long. In germline, CDR1 is SEHNR, CDR2 FQNEAQ (reference sequence). The V gene lost 5 bases and the J gene lost 2 bases, with 3 bases spanning the gap. The CDR3 nucleotides are TGTGCCAGCAGCCTACAAGAGACCCAGTACTTC. Its protein product is CASSLQETQYF.

This clone was counted a single time. This chain links TRBV5-1 with TRBJ1-3, with D uncertain. Germline V gene data show CDR1 as SGHRS and CDR2 as YFSETQ. V was shortened by 7 bases and J by 1 base, with 6 bases between the two germline ends. The CDR3 totals 12 residues. CDR3 DNA sequence: TGCGCCAGCTACGGTTCTGGAAACACCATATATTTT. This gives the protein CASYGSGNTIYF.

The chain couples TRBV6-5 to TRBJ2-3; TRBD2 is a possible D gene (5 bases). The V gene's germline CDR1 is MNHEY and CDR2 SVGAGI. V lost 5 bases and J lost 4, with 7 bases in between. The CDR3 totals 12 residues. CDR3: CASSTGSDTQYF. CDR3 sequence (DNA): TGTGCCAGCAGTACGGGGTCAGATACGCAGTATTTT.

The rearrangement joins TRBV28 to TRBJ1-2, with TRBD1 as a possible D gene (5 bases). This CDR3 comprises 15 residues. Germline V lookup: CDR1 MDHEN, CDR2 SYDVKM. V was trimmed by 4 bases and J by 0 bases, leaving 12 bases between them. CDR3: CASSYKGRANYGYTF. CDR3 nucleotide sequence: TGTGCCAGCAGTTACAAGGGGCGAGCTAACTATGGCTACACCTTC.

V gene TRBV5-4 combines with J gene TRBJ2-7; the D gene is possibly TRBD1 (5 bases). V was clipped by 2 bases and J by 6 bases, with 15 bases between them. CDR1 is SGHNT and CDR2 is YYREEE in the germline V gene (reference sequence). The CDR3 extends over 14 amino acids. The CDR3: CASSFRAEQREQYF. CDR3 in DNA: TGTGCCAGCAGCTTCAGGGCAGAACAACGCGAGCAGTACTTC. Full variable domain (outside the CDR3, taken from reference TRBV5-4 and TRBJ2-7): ETGVTQSPTHLIKTRGQQVTLRCSSQSGHNTVSWYQQALGQGPQFIFQYYREEENGRGNFPPRFSGLQFPNYSSELNVNALELDDSALYLCASSFRAEQREQYFGPGTRLTVT.

V is TRBV27 and J is TRBJ1-2, with D tentatively TRBD1 (6 bases). Germline CDR1 MNHEY, CDR2 SMNVEV (reference sequence). V was pared by 6 bases and J by 8 bases, with 19 bases between. There are 14 residues in the CDR3. CDR3 coding DNA: TGTGCCAGCAGCTTCAGGGCGGGGACAACAGGCTACACCTTC. Translating it yields CASSFRAGTTGYTF.

The chain has TRBV1 and TRBJ2-1. TRBV1 is a recognized pseudogene. The CDR3 has 18 amino acids. The CDR3 sequence: CTSSQAPPRTLIVNEQFF. The CDR3 nucleotides are TGCACCAGCAGCCAAGCCCCCCCTAGGACGCTCATCGTCAATGAGCAGTTCTTC.

The rearrangement joins TRBV7-8 to TRBJ1-1, with D possibly being TRBD1 (6 bases). The V end was cut by 5 bases, the J end by 4 bases, with 17 bases between. Germline-derived CDR1 and CDR2 are SGHVS and FQNEAQ. The CDR3 contains 15 residues. The CDR3 DNA follows: TGTGCCAGCAGCGGCCGGGAAGGGGGAGGCACTGAAGCTTTCTTT. Protein sequence: CASSGREGGGTEAFF. Full variable domain (missing parts from reference TRBV7-8 and TRBJ1-1): GAGVSQSPRYKVAKRGQDVALRCDPISGHVSLFWYQQALGQGPEFLTYFQNEAQLDKSGLPSDRFFAERPEGSVSTLKIQRTQQEDSAVYLCASSGREGGGTEAFFGQGTRLTVV.

The chain joins TRBV19 to TRBJ2-2; the match to TRBD1 covers 9 bases. Germline CDR1 is LNHDA and CDR2 is SQIVND (reference sequence). The CDR3 length is 16 residues. With V trimmed by 5 bases and J by 6 bases, 10 bases remained unmatched. The CDR3 sequence is CASSATGTGRAGELFF. In DNA form, the CDR3 reads TGTGCCAGTAGTGCAACCGGGACAGGGAGGGCCGGGGAGCTGTTTTTT.

The chain carries TRBV2 and TRBJ2-3; TRBD2 matches 10 bases. The J segment lost 5 bases and the V segment lost 7 bases, leaving 6 bases of the junction unmatched. CDR3 size: 14 residues. The V gene's germline CDR1 is SNHLY and CDR2 FYNNEI. The CDR3 coding sequence is TGTGCCAGCAACCCGGGACTAGCGATAGATACGCAGTATTTT. This translates into CASNPGLAIDTQYF.

The chain is built from TRBV27 and TRBJ1-2; D is ambiguous. Trimming removed 6 bases at V and 0 bases at J, with 17 bases between. CDR1 MNHEY and CDR2 SMNVEV come from the germline V gene (reference sequence). The CDR3 spans 16 residues. CDR3 residues: CASSPKYRVSNYGYTF. The CDR3 DNA follows: TGTGCCAGCAGCCCTAAATACCGGGTGTCTAACTATGGCTACACCTTC.

The V and J genes are TRBV6-2 or TRBV6-3 and TRBJ1-1, with a tentative D call TRBD1 (6 bases). The CDR3 runs 13 residues. The germline CDR1 and CDR2 sequences are MNHEY and SVGEGT. The V end was cut by 6 bases, the J end by 4 bases, with 12 bases between. Written as DNA, the CDR3 is TGTGCCAGCAGCCTTACAGGGCCCACTGAAGCTTTCTTT. It translates to CASSLTGPTEAFF.

This chain links TRBV4-1 with TRBJ1-1; no clear D gene. This CDR3 has 13 amino acids. V lost 4 bases, J lost 5 bases, and 11 bases lay in between. Per the germline V gene, CDR1 is MGHRA and CDR2 is YSYEKL. The chain's CDR3 is CASSLAGLTEAFF. The CDR3 nucleotides read TGCGCCAGCAGCCTGGCGGGTCTTACTGAAGCTTTCTTT.

The rearrangement links TRBV27 to TRBJ1-5; 7 bases are a match to TRBD1. Germline lookup yields CDR1 MNHEY and CDR2 SMNVEV (reference sequence). The CDR3 consists of 17 residues. Unmatched junction bases numbered 11, after V lost 6 bases and J lost 0 bases. The CDR3 DNA reads as TGTGCCAGCAGAGACAGGGCCACGGCTTATAGCAATCAGCCCCAGCATTTT. Translation: CASRDRATAYSNQPQHF.

J is TRBJ1-6 and V is TRBV28; D not resolved. CDR3 length: 13 amino acids. Germline loops: CDR1 MDHEN, CDR2 SYDVKM. Trimming removed 4 bases from V and 14 bases from J, with 15 bases in between. The CDR3 spells CASSWAPPPALHF. The DNA for the CDR3 is TGTGCCAGCAGTTGGGCCCCCCCTCCGGCCCTCCACTTT.

This chain links TRBV25-1 with TRBJ1-1; tentative D call: TRBD1 (5 bases). CDR3 length: 13 amino acids. Germline V gene lookup returns CDR1 MGHDK and CDR2 SYGVNS. V lost 6 bases and J 8 bases, leaving 16 bases between the germline ends. In nucleotides, the CDR3 is TGTGCCAGCAGGGCGGTTGGGGCACCAGAAGCTTTCTTT. It is translated as CASRAVGAPEAFF. Together with reference TRBV25-1 and TRBJ1-1, the CDR3 gives the full variable domain: EADIYQTPRYLVIGTGKKITLECSQTMGHDKMYWYQQDPGMELHLIHYSYGVNSTEKGDLSSESTVSRIRTEHFPLTLESARPSHTSQYLCASRAVGAPEAFFGQGTRLTVV.

In nucleotides, the CDR3 is TGTGCCAGCAGCGCTAGCGTTATTTGGGGGGAGACCCAGTACTTC. Translated: CASSASVIWGETQYF. The genes are TRBV7-6 and TRBJ2-5, with a tentative D call TRBD2 (6 bases). The CDR3 runs 15 residues. Germline CDR1 is SGHVS and CDR2 is FNYEAQ. Trimming stripped 5 bases from V and 5 bases from J, with 18 bases between.

This chain links TRBV5-8 with TRBJ1-5; 7 nucleotides align to TRBD1. This CDR3 contains 16 residues. In germline, CDR1 is SGHTS, CDR2 YDEGEE. J lost 4 bases, V lost 1 base, and 8 bases had no gene match. For the CDR3, the DNA is TGTGCCAGCAGCTTGTGGAGGGGACAGATAAATCAGCCCCAGCATTTT. This codes for CASSLWRGQINQPQHF.

V usage is TRBV9 and J usage is TRBJ2-2; 9 bases agree with TRBD2. Per the germline V gene, CDR1 is SGDLS and CDR2 is YYNGEE. The length of the CDR3 is 19 residues. V shed 3 bases and J 1 base; nucleotides not matched to a gene: 13. The CDR3: CASSGRPAGGLVNTGELFF. The CDR3 nucleotides read TGTGCCAGCAGCGGACGACCAGCGGGGGGCCTTGTGAACACCGGGGAGCTGTTTTTT. Full variable domain (rest looked up from reference TRBV9 and TRBJ2-2): DSGVTQTPKHLITATGQRVTLRCSPRSGDLSVYWYQQSLDQGLQFLIQYYNGEERAKGNILERFSAQQFPDLHSELNLSSLELGDSALYFCASSGRPAGGLVNTGELFFGEGSRLTVL.

The V and J genes are TRBV28 and TRBJ1-5; TRBD1 matches 8 bases. J was trimmed by 5 bases and V by 6 bases; bases with no gene match: 9. CDR3 length: 15 residues. Germline V gene lookup returns CDR1 MDHEN and CDR2 SYDVKM. The CDR3 loop reads CASRWPDREDQPQHF. The DNA for the CDR3 is TGTGCCAGCAGGTGGCCGGACAGGGAGGATCAGCCCCAGCATTTT.

This sequence joins TRBV4-2 and TRBJ1-1; 8 bases agree with TRBD1. The CDR3 contains 16 residues. The V gene end was trimmed by 1 base and the J gene end by 1 base; junction bases not matched to a gene: 5. The germline CDR1 and CDR2 sequences are LGHNA and YNFKEQ. The CDR3 DNA follows: TGTGCCAGCAGCCAAGTCACAGGGGGTTGGAACACTGAAGCTTTCTTT. Residues: CASSQVTGGWNTEAFF.

This chain connects TRBV6-5 to TRBJ1-1, with D possibly being TRBD1 (5 bases). Trimming took off 6 bases at V and 9 bases at J, with 17 bases between the two ends. The length of the CDR3 is 13 residues. Germline V gene sequence: CDR1 MNHEY, CDR2 SVGAGI. CDR3 nucleotide sequence: TGTGCCAGCAGCACCCCGGGGGTGGATAAAGCTTTCTTT. This gives the protein CASSTPGVDKAFF.